Listed below are T cell receptor beta chains from one sample, sequenced in a study of blood T cell repertoires in COVID-19. The protocol was immunoSEQ multiplex PCR, while the TCRdb copy is restricted to in-frame clones and leaves out a portion. This repertoire shows 250,000 to 300,000 clones, roughly 80% found once; its top ten account for 5%. Sequencing input: PBMCs or T cells enriched from blood (not recorded which). The origin of the receptors is a man aged 35-49 years who had been exposed to COVID-19. Each CDR3 is given with its conserved first and last residue. Fields, in order: clone size, D gene, J gene, V gene, CDR3 length, CDR3 DNA, CDR3 protein. D genes are given only for firm matches. Some rows mark clone size as missing; the rest say once, few, many or name a class of expanded clone.

abundance: once; d_gene: TRBD1; j_gene: TRBJ1-2; v_gene: TRBV24-1; len: 16; CDR3nt: TGTGCCACCAGTGATTCCCCCGGGACAGCTCCCTATGGCTACACCTTC; CDR3aa: CATSDSPGTAPYGYTF
abundance: .; d_gene: .; j_gene: TRBJ1-2; v_gene: TRBV6-1; len: 12; CDR3nt: TGTGCCGGGTCGGGGGGCGACTATGGCTACACCTTC; CDR3aa: CAGSGGDYGYTF
abundance: .; d_gene: .; j_gene: TRBJ1-2; v_gene: TRBV6-5; len: 15; CDR3nt: TGTGCCACGCATGCCGGTCGTACAGGGAAAGTAGGCTACACCTTC; CDR3aa: CATHAGRTGKVGYTF
abundance: .; d_gene: .; j_gene: TRBJ1-5; v_gene: TRBV27; len: 17; CDR3nt: TGTGCCAGCAGTTTATCGCAGGGTTCTTCGAGCAATCAGCCCCAGCATTTT; CDR3aa: CASSLSQGSSSNQPQHF
abundance: .; d_gene: TRBD2; j_gene: TRBJ2-1; v_gene: TRBV9; len: 16; CDR3nt: TGTGCCAGCAGCGCCCAGCGGGAGCGGCCCTACAATGAGCAGTTCTTC; CDR3aa: CASSAQRERPYNEQFF
abundance: once; d_gene: .; j_gene: TRBJ2-5; v_gene: TRBV19; len: 16; CDR3nt: TGTGCCAGTAGTTCGGTAAGAGACAGAATCCAAGAGACCCAGTACTTC; CDR3aa: CASSSVRDRIQETQYF
abundance: .; d_gene: .; j_gene: TRBJ2-3; v_gene: TRBV29-1; len: 11; CDR3nt: TGCAGCGCCGGCCCACTGGATACGCAGTATTTT; CDR3aa: CSAGPLDTQYF
abundance: .; d_gene: .; j_gene: TRBJ1-2; v_gene: TRBV5-4; len: 15; CDR3nt: TGTGCCAGCAGCTTGGAGCTTGGGGGCTTTTATGGCTACACCTTC; CDR3aa: CASSLELGGFYGYTF
abundance: .; d_gene: .; j_gene: TRBJ2-6; v_gene: TRBV5-4; len: 17; CDR3nt: TGTGCCAGCACCCCCACCCCCACAGCCTCTGGGGCCAACGTCCTGACTTTC; CDR3aa: CASTPTPTASGANVLTF
abundance: .; d_gene: .; j_gene: TRBJ1-1; v_gene: TRBV10-3; len: 12; CDR3nt: TGTGCCATCGTGGGACTTAGCACTGAAGCTTTCTTT; CDR3aa: CAIVGLSTEAFF
abundance: .; d_gene: .; j_gene: TRBJ1-3; v_gene: TRBV5-1; len: 17; CDR3nt: TGCGCCAGCAGCTTGTCGGGCGGAGGGGCTTCTGGAAACACCATATATTTT; CDR3aa: CASSLSGGGASGNTIYF
abundance: .; d_gene: .; j_gene: TRBJ1-1; v_gene: TRBV7-9; len: 14; CDR3nt: TGTGCCAGCAGGTTGTCGACAGCGAACACTGAAGCTTTCTTT; CDR3aa: CASRLSTANTEAFF
abundance: .; d_gene: TRBD1; j_gene: TRBJ2-7; v_gene: TRBV6-5; len: 16; CDR3nt: TGTGCCAGCAGTTTCGCAAGAGGACAGGGGGCGGGAGAGCAGTACTTC; CDR3aa: CASSFARGQGAGEQYF
abundance: .; d_gene: TRBD2; j_gene: TRBJ2-3; v_gene: TRBV6-6; len: 16; CDR3nt: TGTGCCAGCAGGCTGCGGGAGGGCGGGGTCACAGATACGCAGTATTTT; CDR3aa: CASRLREGGVTDTQYF
abundance: .; d_gene: TRBD2; j_gene: TRBJ2-1; v_gene: TRBV7-6; len: 16; CDR3nt: TGTGCCAGCAGCTTAGCCGCGGGAGGGGCATACAATGAGCAGTTCTTC; CDR3aa: CASSLAAGGAYNEQFF
abundance: .; d_gene: TRBD2; j_gene: TRBJ2-1; v_gene: TRBV5-1; len: 15; CDR3nt: TGCGCCAGCAGCTTGGCCCGACTAGCGGGAGGCGAGCAGTTCTTC; CDR3aa: CASSLARLAGGEQFF
abundance: .; d_gene: TRBD1; j_gene: TRBJ1-2; v_gene: TRBV29-1; len: 13; CDR3nt: TGCAGCGTTGGGATTGGACAGGACTATGGCTACACCTTC; CDR3aa: CSVGIGQDYGYTF
abundance: many; d_gene: TRBD2; j_gene: TRBJ2-3; v_gene: TRBV7-3; len: 17; CDR3nt: TGTGCCAGCAGCACCCTCCCGGGACTAGCGGCCACAGATACGCAGTATTTT; CDR3aa: CASSTLPGLAATDTQYF
abundance: .; d_gene: TRBD1; j_gene: TRBJ2-3; v_gene: TRBV19; len: 15; CDR3nt: TGTGCCAGTAGTGCCGCGGGGACAGGGCTGGATACGCAGTATTTT; CDR3aa: CASSAAGTGLDTQYF
abundance: .; d_gene: .; j_gene: TRBJ2-1; v_gene: TRBV21-1; len: 21; CDR3nt: TGTGCCAGCAGCAAATCTAAAGGGGCTGGCGGGAGGGCCAGTTGGTTGCAGAAGGGGTTCTTC; CDR3aa: CASSKSKGAGGRASWLQKGFF
abundance: .; d_gene: TRBD1; j_gene: TRBJ1-2; v_gene: TRBV7-9; len: 17; CDR3nt: TGTGCCAGCAGCCCCGGACAGGGGGGGATCTTAAACTATGGCTACACCTTC; CDR3aa: CASSPGQGGILNYGYTF
abundance: .; d_gene: .; j_gene: TRBJ2-5; v_gene: TRBV9; len: 15; CDR3nt: TGTGCCAGCACGCCCCAGGGTGTTAGCCAAGAGACCCAGTACTTC; CDR3aa: CASTPQGVSQETQYF
abundance: many; d_gene: TRBD1; j_gene: TRBJ1-1; v_gene: TRBV18; len: 16; CDR3nt: TGTGCCAGCTCACCTTATACCACAGGGGTGAACACTGAAGCTTTCTTT; CDR3aa: CASSPYTTGVNTEAFF
abundance: once; d_gene: TRBD1; j_gene: TRBJ2-7; v_gene: TRBV5-8; len: 14; CDR3nt: TGTGCCAGCAGAAAACGGGACAGGGTTGGGGAGCAGTACTTC; CDR3aa: CASRKRDRVGEQYF
abundance: .; d_gene: TRBD1; j_gene: TRBJ1-2; v_gene: TRBV9; len: 14; CDR3nt: TGTGCCAGCAGCGCGGGACAGGGGGCGCATGGCTACACCTTC; CDR3aa: CASSAGQGAHGYTF
abundance: .; d_gene: TRBD1; j_gene: TRBJ2-1; v_gene: TRBV9; len: 17; CDR3nt: TGTGCCAGCAGCGTACCCGAGGGGGCAGGCGGCTACAATGAGCAGTTCTTC; CDR3aa: CASSVPEGAGGYNEQFF
abundance: .; d_gene: .; j_gene: TRBJ1-2; v_gene: TRBV6-4; len: 14; CDR3nt: TGTGCCAGCAGTCCTGATGCAGCGTCCTATGGCTACACCTTC; CDR3aa: CASSPDAASYGYTF
abundance: .; d_gene: .; j_gene: TRBJ2-2; v_gene: TRBV7-3; len: 15; CDR3nt: TGTGCCAGCAGCTTATTCGGTGAGAACACCGGGGAGCTGTTTTTT; CDR3aa: CASSLFGENTGELFF
abundance: .; d_gene: .; j_gene: TRBJ1-2; v_gene: TRBV5-6; len: 12; CDR3nt: TGTGCCAGCAGCCCCTGGAGGTATGGCTACACCTTC; CDR3aa: CASSPWRYGYTF
abundance: .; d_gene: .; j_gene: TRBJ2-3; v_gene: TRBV6-4; len: 13; CDR3nt: TGTGCCAGCAGTCTCTCCTACACAGATACGCAGTATTTT; CDR3aa: CASSLSYTDTQYF
abundance: .; d_gene: .; j_gene: TRBJ2-2; v_gene: TRBV2; len: 15; CDR3nt: TGTGCCAGCAGTTTCGGACAGAAAACCGGCGGGGAGCTGTTTTTT; CDR3aa: CASSFGQKTGGELFF
abundance: .; d_gene: .; j_gene: TRBJ1-5; v_gene: TRBV12-3/TRBV12-4; len: 13; CDR3nt: TGTGCCAGCAGCGCCGGGGTCCTTCAGCCCCAGCATTTT; CDR3aa: CASSAGVLQPQHF
abundance: .; d_gene: .; j_gene: TRBJ2-3; v_gene: TRBV24-1; len: 15; CDR3nt: TGTGCCACCAGCCAGACTGTGGCTAGCACAGATACGCAGTATTTT; CDR3aa: CATSQTVASTDTQYF
abundance: .; d_gene: .; j_gene: TRBJ2-7; v_gene: TRBV10-1; len: 12; CDR3nt: TGCGCCACCGGAGTTAGCTCCTACGAGCAGTACTTC; CDR3aa: CATGVSSYEQYF
abundance: .; d_gene: TRBD2; j_gene: TRBJ2-7; v_gene: TRBV13; len: 15; CDR3nt: TGTGCCAGCAGCCAAGCCAGCGGGGCCCTGTACGAGCAGTACTTC; CDR3aa: CASSQASGALYEQYF
abundance: .; d_gene: TRBD1; j_gene: TRBJ1-6; v_gene: TRBV27; len: 13; CDR3nt: TGTGCCAGCAGTTTGACAGGGGATTCACCCCTCCACTTT; CDR3aa: CASSLTGDSPLHF
abundance: .; d_gene: .; j_gene: TRBJ1-5; v_gene: TRBV6-4; len: 13; CDR3nt: TGTGCCAGCAGTGATGACGGAGATCAGCCCCAGCATTTT; CDR3aa: CASSDDGDQPQHF
abundance: few; d_gene: TRBD2; j_gene: TRBJ2-7; v_gene: TRBV30; len: 15; CDR3nt: TGTGCCTGGAGTCAGGGACTAGCGGGATGGGGGCAGCAGTACTTC; CDR3aa: CAWSQGLAGWGQQYF
abundance: few; d_gene: TRBD1; j_gene: TRBJ2-3; v_gene: TRBV30; len: 15; CDR3nt: TGTGCCTGGAGTGGGGGACAGTCTGCAGGAGATACGCAGTATTTT; CDR3aa: CAWSGGQSAGDTQYF
abundance: .; d_gene: .; j_gene: TRBJ1-3; v_gene: TRBV9; len: 14; CDR3nt: TGTGCCAGCAGCGTCGCGAGCTCTGGAAACACCATATATTTT; CDR3aa: CASSVASSGNTIYF
abundance: .; d_gene: .; j_gene: TRBJ1-3; v_gene: TRBV10-1; len: 12; CDR3nt: TGCGCCGACGGGGTTCCTGGAAACACCATATATTTT; CDR3aa: CADGVPGNTIYF
abundance: .; d_gene: TRBD1; j_gene: TRBJ1-3; v_gene: TRBV5-1; len: 19; CDR3nt: TGCGCCAGCAGCTTGGTCGGGACAGGGGGCCGAGGAACTGGAAACACCATATATTTT; CDR3aa: CASSLVGTGGRGTGNTIYF
abundance: .; d_gene: TRBD1; j_gene: TRBJ1-5; v_gene: TRBV3-1/TRBV3-2; len: 16; CDR3nt: TGTGCCAGCAGCCAAACCGGGACAGGGTACAATCAGCCCCAGCATTTT; CDR3aa: CASSQTGTGYNQPQHF
abundance: .; d_gene: .; j_gene: TRBJ1-2; v_gene: TRBV24-1; len: 13; CDR3nt: TGTGCCACCAGTGATTTGCCGGGGGATGGCTACACCTTC; CDR3aa: CATSDLPGDGYTF
abundance: .; d_gene: TRBD2; j_gene: TRBJ2-7; v_gene: TRBV2; len: 15; CDR3nt: TGTGCCAGCAGTGCCCAGCGGGGGAATACCTACGAGCAGTACTTC; CDR3aa: CASSAQRGNTYEQYF
abundance: .; d_gene: TRBD1; j_gene: TRBJ2-1; v_gene: TRBV29-1; len: 15; CDR3nt: TGCAGCGACCAGGAAGGACAGGGGGCGTCGTATGAGCAGTTCTTC; CDR3aa: CSDQEGQGASYEQFF
abundance: .; d_gene: .; j_gene: TRBJ1-2; v_gene: TRBV9; len: 14; CDR3nt: TGTGCCAGCAGCTCCCCAGACAGATCCTATGGCTACACCTTC; CDR3aa: CASSSPDRSYGYTF
abundance: .; d_gene: .; j_gene: TRBJ2-7; v_gene: TRBV30; len: 11; CDR3nt: TGTGCCTGGAGATTCCAGGCAGAGCAGTACTTC; CDR3aa: CAWRFQAEQYF
abundance: .; d_gene: .; j_gene: TRBJ2-3; v_gene: TRBV24-1; len: 15; CDR3nt: TGTGCCACCAGTGATTTGCAGGCCAGCATAGATACGCAGTATTTT; CDR3aa: CATSDLQASIDTQYF
abundance: .; d_gene: .; j_gene: TRBJ2-3; v_gene: TRBV27; len: 13; CDR3nt: TGTGCCAGCAGCCCCACTTCCTTGAATACGCAGTATTTT; CDR3aa: CASSPTSLNTQYF
abundance: once; d_gene: TRBD2; j_gene: TRBJ2-5; v_gene: TRBV19; len: 15; CDR3nt: TGTGCCAGTAGTCCCCGGGGGGGCTTACTGGAGACCCAGTACTTC; CDR3aa: CASSPRGGLLETQYF
abundance: once; d_gene: TRBD1; j_gene: TRBJ1-6; v_gene: TRBV7-8; len: 15; CDR3nt: TGTGCCAGCAGCCCCGGGACAGGCTCGTTTTCACCCCTCCACTTT; CDR3aa: CASSPGTGSFSPLHF